These 7 T cell receptor beta chains were sequenced from one sample in a study of early T cells in non-severe SARS-CoV-2 infection. Via MiXCR, TCRdb re-called the 5' RACE reads, giving one row per CDR3 protein. This table has about 69,000 distinct CDR3 sequences, roughly 9.5% appearing once. Sequences were obtained from whole blood. The source is an adult who was a healthcare worker with PCR-confirmed SARS-CoV-2 infection or an uninfected control (not recorded which).

This clonotype occurred many times. The V call is TRBV20-1, the J call TRBJ2-3, with unresolved D. Germline values: CDR1 DFQATT, CDR2 SNEGSKA (reference sequence). The CDR3 sequence is 12 residues long. The CDR3 nucleotides read TGCCTCGGCCAGGCCCACACAGATACGCAGTATTTT. This sequence encodes CLGQAHTDTQYF.

This clonotype has more than one count but fewer than ten. The CDR3 region has the DNA TGTGCCAGCAGCCAAGGCGATACAGGGAGCACAGATACGCAGTATTTT. Amino acids: CASSQGDTGSTDTQYF. The chain combines TRBV3-1 with TRBJ2-3, with D possibly being TRBD1 (6 bases). V was shortened by 1 base and J by 0 bases, with 11 bases between the two germline ends. There are 16 residues in the CDR3. The germline V gene encodes CDR1 LGHDT and CDR2 YNNKEL (reference sequence).

This clonotype came up many times. The CDR3 is CASGLVGQMGPTLYSSSGNTIYF. In DNA form, the CDR3 reads TGTGCTAGTGGTTTGGTAGGCCAAATGGGACCGACGCTGTACTCTAGCTCTGGAAACACCATATATTTT. The V and J genes are TRBV12-5 and TRBJ1-3; weak D call: TRBD1 (5 bases). Looked up from germline, CDR1 is LGHNT and CDR2 is FRNRAP. There are 23 residues in the CDR3. The V end was cut by 0 bases, the J end by 0 bases, with 30 bases between.

The chain links TRBV29-1 to TRBJ1-2; TRBD1 aligns across 8 bases. Germline trimming cut 3 bases from V and 5 bases from J; bases unmatched to any gene: 2. The CDR3 is 12 residues long. Germline V gives CDR1 SQVTM, CDR2 ANQGSEA. The CDR3 sequence is CSVEDREYGYTF. CDR3 in DNA: TGCAGCGTTGAGGACAGGGAATATGGCTACACCTTC. The full variable domain, rest sourced from reference TRBV29-1 and TRBJ1-2, is SAVISQKPSRDICQRGTSLTIQCQVDSQVTMMFWYRQQPGQSLTLIATANQGSEATYESGFVIDKFPISRPNLTFSTLTVSNMSPEDSSIYLCSVEDREYGYTFGSGTRLTVV.

The rearrangement links TRBV4-2 to TRBJ1-1; no reliable D call. CDR3 length: 16 residues. Germline CDR1 LGHNA, CDR2 YNFKEQ. V lost 0 bases and J 0 bases, leaving 11 bases between the germline ends. The CDR3 is CASSQEVIPLNTEAFF. CDR3 bases: TGTGCCAGCAGCCAAGAGGTCATCCCTCTGAACACTGAAGCTTTCTTT.

V and J are TRBV29-1 and TRBJ2-5; D is unresolved. The CDR3 runs 10 residues. Trimming took off 7 bases at V and 3 bases at J, with 6 bases between the two ends. The V gene's germline CDR1 is SQVTM and CDR2 ANQGSEA. This CDR3 reads CSAGEETQYF. The CDR3 DNA follows: TGCAGCGCCGGTGAAGAGACCCAGTACTTC.

The gene calls are TRBV4-3 and TRBJ2-3; 8 nucleotides align to TRBD2. V lost 4 bases, J lost 4 bases, and 13 bases stayed unmatched. The CDR3 is made up of 17 amino acids. Germline lookup yields CDR1 LGHNA and CDR2 YSLEER. CDR3 sequence reads: CASSPGASGYLPDTQYF. Here the CDR3 DNA reads TGCGCCAGCAGCCCCGGCGCTAGCGGGTACCTCCCAGATACGCAGTATTTT.